What follows are 29 T cell receptor beta chains derived from one specimen sequenced in a study of cytomegalovirus exposure and HLA in healthy donors. The PCR used 60 Vbeta and 13 Jbeta primers. TCRdb keeps only in-frame clones here, not all; method: immunoSEQ multiplex PCR. The data show roughly 160,000 clones, with roughly 79% seen just once and around an eighth held by the top ten. Sample: PBMCs. Receptor source: a man aged 50 to 60 in good health and CMV-seropositive.

The chain recombines TRBV28 with TRBJ2-7; D gene ambiguous. The ends were cut back, 0 bases at V and 2 bases at J, with 5 bases in the middle. There are 13 residues in the CDR3. Germline CDR1 reads MDHEN; CDR2 reads SYDVKM. The CDR3 loop is CASSLWQTYEQYF. The DNA for the CDR3 is TGTGCCAGCAGTTTATGGCAGACCTACGAGCAGTACTTC.

The chain uses TRBV28 and TRBJ1-1, with D perhaps TRBD1 (5 bases). The CDR3 extends over 13 amino acids. Germline lookup yields CDR1 MDHEN and CDR2 SYDVKM. V was clipped by 5 bases and J by 7 bases, with 14 bases between them. Here the CDR3 reads CASSNTGLNEAFF. The CDR3 DNA reads as TGTGCCAGCAGTAATACGGGACTTAATGAAGCTTTCTTT.

The J gene is TRBJ2-1, the V gene TRBV7-9; 9 bases are a match to TRBD2. J was trimmed by 6 bases and V by 0 bases; bases with no gene match: 6. The CDR3 consists of 16 residues. Germline CDR1 SEHNR, CDR2 FQNEAQ (reference sequence). CDR3 in amino acids: CASSLAAGTSLNEQFF. CDR3 DNA sequence: TGTGCCAGCAGCTTAGCCGCCGGGACTAGCCTCAATGAGCAGTTCTTC.

The V and J genes are TRBV11-2 and TRBJ2-7; D not resolved. This CDR3 region has 13 residues. Germline V lookup: CDR1 SGHAT, CDR2 FQNNGV. Trimming took 1 base from V and 4 from J, leaving 8 bases between them. CDR3 region: CASSLGPGYEQYV. Here the CDR3 DNA reads TGTGCCAGCAGCTTAGGTCCAGGTTACGAGCAGTACGTC.

The V and J genes are TRBV5-6 and TRBJ2-3; 9 bases align to TRBD2. The J segment lost 4 bases and the V segment lost 3 bases, leaving 6 bases of the junction unmatched. The length of the CDR3 is 15 residues. Germline-derived CDR1 and CDR2 are SGHDT and YYEEEE. CDR3 residues: CASSSGGLAADTQYF. The CDR3, as DNA: TGTGCCAGCAGCTCGGGGGGACTAGCAGCAGATACGCAGTATTTT.

J is TRBJ2-2 and V is TRBV28; D might be TRBD1 (5 bases). This CDR3 is built from 15 residues. Trimming removed 3 bases from V and 1 base from J, with 9 bases in between. Germline V gives CDR1 MDHEN, CDR2 SYDVKM. This CDR3 reads CASSFLDRNTGELFF. The CDR3 DNA follows: TGTGCCAGCAGTTTCCTCGACAGGAACACCGGGGAGCTGTTTTTT.

This clone was recorded once. The J gene is TRBJ2-1, the V gene TRBV4-3; 11 positions agree with TRBD2. CDR3 length equals 17 residues. J was trimmed by 7 bases and V by 0 bases; bases with no gene match: 8. The germline gives CDR1 LGHNA, CDR2 YSLEER. CDR3 bases: TGCGCCAGCAGCCAAGATTCGCTAGCGGGGGGTTTTAATGAGCAGTTCTTC. Amino acids: CASSQDSLAGGFNEQFF.

The chain recombines TRBV7-2 with TRBJ2-1; tentative D call: TRBD2 (7 bases). This CDR3 comprises 16 residues. Germline V gene lookup returns CDR1 SGHTA and CDR2 FQGNSA. V dropped 7 bases and J dropped 3 bases, with 19 bases sitting between them. CDR3 residues: CASNRRGGVDYNEQFF. The CDR3 nucleotides are TGTGCCAGCAACCGAAGGGGGGGGGTCGACTACAATGAGCAGTTCTTC.

This rearrangement joins TRBV28 to TRBJ2-7; D remains unclear. From germline, CDR1 is MDHEN and CDR2 SYDVKM. This CDR3 has 11 amino acids. Trimming removed 2 bases at V and 3 bases at J, with 2 bases between. The CDR3, as DNA: TGTGCCAGCAGTTTACGCTACGAGCAGTACTTC. Translation gives CASSLRYEQYF.

This clone was recorded a few times. The chain combines TRBV7-2 with TRBJ2-7, with 8 bases fitting TRBD2. V lost 6 bases and J lost 2; bases outside the gene matches: 9. CDR3 length: 15 residues. CDR1 and CDR2 (germline): SGHTA, FQGNSA. The CDR3 region has the DNA TGTGCCAGCAGACTACGGGCGGGGGGTCCCTACGAGCAGTACTTC. Amino acid sequence: CASRLRAGGPYEQYF.

The chain joins TRBV13 to TRBJ1-2; 9 bases line up with TRBD1. The CDR3 has 16 amino acids. Trimming took 3 bases from V and 6 from J; bases not matched to a gene: 11. CDR1 PRHDT and CDR2 FYEKMQ come from the germline V gene (reference sequence). The DNA for the CDR3 is TGTGCCAGCAGCTTTATTGCCGACAGGGGGGTGAATGGCTACACCTTC. Protein product: CASSFIADRGVNGYTF.

The J gene is TRBJ2-7, the V gene TRBV19, with a tentative D call TRBD1 (6 bases). CDR3 length: 14 residues. The germline CDR1 and CDR2 sequences are LNHDA and SQIVND (reference sequence). The germline V and J ends were trimmed by 1 base and 2 bases, with 9 bases remaining between them. CDR3 region: CASSIGGGTYEQYF. The DNA of the CDR3 is TGTGCCAGTAGTATAGGAGGGGGAACCTACGAGCAGTACTTC.

The rearrangement uses TRBV5-6 and TRBJ1-1; the D gene is possibly TRBD1 (6 bases). This CDR3 spans 15 amino acids. Trimming cost V 4 bases and J 0 bases, with 13 bases left between them. Germline-derived CDR1 and CDR2 are SGHDT and YYEEEE. CDR3 region: CASSRGWVMNTEAFF. The DNA for the CDR3 is TGTGCCAGCAGCAGGGGGTGGGTCATGAACACTGAAGCTTTCTTT.

This clone was seen a handful of times. V usage is TRBV19 and J usage is TRBJ1-2, with 12 bases aligning to TRBD1. V shed 3 bases, J shed 8 bases, and the junction held 7 bases outside the gene matches. Germline values: CDR1 LNHDA, CDR2 SQIVND (reference sequence). CDR3 length: 15 residues. DNA for the CDR3: TGTGCCAGTAGTATCACGGGACAGGGGGCGCGGGGCTACACCTTC. Its protein product is CASSITGQGARGYTF.

The chain combines TRBV4-2 with TRBJ1-1; no clear D gene. This CDR3 spans 15 amino acids. Germline V CDR1 and CDR2: LGHNA, YNFKEQ. Trimming removed 0 bases from V and 4 bases from J, with 12 bases in between. The CDR3 DNA reads TGTGCCAGCAGCCAAGACACCGGAGGTATCACTGAAGCTTTCTTT. It translates to CASSQDTGGITEAFF.

The V and J genes are TRBV5-1 and TRBJ2-2, with D uncertain. This CDR3 is 14 amino acids long. Germline V gene data show CDR1 as SGHRS and CDR2 as YFSETQ. The germline V and J ends were trimmed by 4 bases and 0 bases, with 7 bases remaining between them. CDR3 region: CASSRQANTGELFF. The CDR3 bases are TGCGCCAGCAGCCGGCAGGCGAACACCGGGGAGCTGTTTTTT.

This chain uses TRBV7-8 with TRBJ1-4, with a weak D call TRBD1 (6 bases). V was clipped by 6 bases and J by 5 bases, with 10 bases between them. CDR3 length: 13 amino acids. Germline CDR1 reads SGHVS; CDR2 reads FQNEAQ. Here the CDR3 DNA reads TGTGCCAGCAGACACGGGACAAATGAAAAACTGTTTTTT. As protein: CASRHGTNEKLFF. Variable domain in full (rest from reference TRBV7-8 and TRBJ1-4): GAGVSQSPRYKVAKRGQDVALRCDPISGHVSLFWYQQALGQGPEFLTYFQNEAQLDKSGLPSDRFFAERPEGSVSTLKIQRTQQEDSAVYLCASRHGTNEKLFFGSGTQLSVL.

V gene TRBV5-1 combines with J gene TRBJ2-2; TRBD1 matches 9 bases. Per germline, CDR1 SGHRS and CDR2 YFSETQ. There are 15 residues in the CDR3. Trimming cost V 4 bases and J 8 bases; bases outside gene matches: 9. The CDR3 sequence: CASSPPGQGRGELFF. The CDR3 region has the DNA TGCGCCAGCAGCCCACCGGGACAGGGAAGGGGGGAGCTGTTTTTT.

The chain joins TRBV28 to TRBJ2-1, with TRBD1 identical over 9 bases. The germline V gene encodes CDR1 MDHEN and CDR2 SYDVKM. The ends lost 3 bases at V and 6 bases at J; junction bases unmatched: 6. CDR3 size: 15 residues. The CDR3 reads CASSFGTGSSNEQFF. CDR3 nucleotides: TGTGCCAGCAGTTTCGGGACAGGGTCTTCCAATGAGCAGTTCTTC.

The gene calls are TRBV15 and TRBJ1-1; D gene uncertain. The CDR3 loop spans 13 amino acids. Germline loops: CDR1 LNHNV, CDR2 YYDKDF (reference sequence). V was pared by 8 bases and J by 0 bases, with 10 bases between. CDR3 region: CATRRSLNTEAFF. As DNA, the CDR3 is TGTGCCACCCGACGGAGCCTGAACACTGAAGCTTTCTTT.

The genes are TRBV5-4 and TRBJ2-5; 10 positions match TRBD1. Trimming took 3 bases from V and 5 from J; bases not matched to a gene: 7. Germline assignment: CDR1 SGHNT and CDR2 YYREEE (reference sequence). The CDR3 is 15 amino acids. As DNA, the CDR3 is TGTGCCAGCAGCTCCGCGGGACAGGGGAGGGAGACCCAGTACTTC. Protein sequence: CASSSAGQGRETQYF.

The chain combines TRBV9 with TRBJ2-5, with D perhaps TRBD1 (5 bases). Trimming cost V 0 bases and J 1 base, with 10 bases left between them. Germline-derived CDR1 and CDR2 are SGDLS and YYNGEE. This CDR3 region has 15 residues. In DNA, the CDR3 is TGTGCCAGCAGCGTAGGAGACAGCCGCCAAGAGACCCAGTACTTC. This sequence encodes CASSVGDSRQETQYF. Full variable domain (outside the CDR3, taken from reference TRBV9 and TRBJ2-5): DSGVTQTPKHLITATGQRVTLRCSPRSGDLSVYWYQQSLDQGLQFLIQYYNGEERAKGNILERFSAQQFPDLHSELNLSSLELGDSALYFCASSVGDSRQETQYFGPGTRLLVL.

In its sample, this clone was seen once. This sequence joins TRBV5-1 and TRBJ1-1; possibly TRBD1 for D (5 bases). Germline CDR1 reads SGHRS; CDR2 reads YFSETQ. V was pared by 2 bases and J by 3 bases, with 17 bases between. CDR3 size: 16 residues. CDR3 in amino acids: CASSLSTDRFYTEAFF. The CDR3 nucleotides are TGCGCCAGCAGCTTATCTACCGACAGATTTTACACTGAAGCTTTCTTT.

This clone was seen ten or more times. V and J are TRBV6-6 and TRBJ1-1; TRBD1 matches 7 bases. V trimming: 0 bases; J trimming: 4 bases; junction bases outside the gene matches: 8. Looked up from germline, CDR1 is MNHNY and CDR2 is SVGAGI (reference sequence). The CDR3 is made up of 16 amino acids. The CDR3 is CASSYSSIGGTTEAFF. In DNA form, the CDR3 reads TGTGCCAGCAGTTACTCGTCAATAGGGGGCACCACTGAAGCTTTCTTT.

This sequence joins TRBV5-1 and TRBJ1-1; TRBD1 aligns across 8 bases. From germline, CDR1 is SGHRS and CDR2 YFSETQ. V lost 4 bases to trimming and J lost 9 bases; unmatched junction nucleotides: 8. The CDR3 has 13 residues. CDR3 in amino acids: CASSEDRAFKAFF. Written as DNA, the CDR3 is TGCGCCAGCAGCGAGGACAGGGCCTTTAAAGCTTTCTTT.

CDR3: CASSETGDSPLHF. CDR3 bases: TGTGCCAGCAGCGAAACAGGGGACTCACCCCTCCACTTT. The genes are TRBV9 and TRBJ1-6; 7 positions match TRBD1. CDR3 length: 13 residues. V lost 3 bases and J lost 10; bases outside the gene matches: 4. CDR1 and CDR2 from the germline V gene are SGDLS and YYNGEE.

The chain has TRBV6-1 and TRBJ2-5; 10 nucleotides agree with TRBD1. The CDR3 has 14 amino acids. The V gene end was trimmed by 4 bases and the J gene end by 4 bases; junction bases not matched to a gene: 3. Germline CDR1 and CDR2: MNHNS and SASEGT. CDR3 sequence: CASSGDRGTETQYF. For the CDR3, the DNA is TGTGCCAGCAGTGGGGACAGGGGAACAGAGACCCAGTACTTC.

The rearrangement uses TRBV15 and TRBJ2-2; perhaps TRBD2 as D (6 bases). In germline, CDR1 is LNHNV, CDR2 YYDKDF (reference sequence). V was cut by 0 bases and J by 0 bases, with 11 bases left in between. The CDR3 loop spans 17 amino acids. CDR3 bases: TGTGCCACCAGCAGAGATGGGCGGGGAACGAACACCGGGGAGCTGTTTTTT. Translation: CATSRDGRGTNTGELFF.

This clone turned up a few times. This chain uses TRBV5-4 with TRBJ2-1, with D perhaps matching TRBD1 (5 bases). The CDR3 runs 12 residues. V was pared by 2 bases and J by 6 bases, with 6 bases between. Germline-derived CDR1 and CDR2 are SGHNT and YYREEE (reference sequence). CDR3 residues: CASSFRGNEQFF. CDR3 sequence (DNA): TGTGCCAGCAGCTTTAGGGGCAATGAGCAGTTCTTC.